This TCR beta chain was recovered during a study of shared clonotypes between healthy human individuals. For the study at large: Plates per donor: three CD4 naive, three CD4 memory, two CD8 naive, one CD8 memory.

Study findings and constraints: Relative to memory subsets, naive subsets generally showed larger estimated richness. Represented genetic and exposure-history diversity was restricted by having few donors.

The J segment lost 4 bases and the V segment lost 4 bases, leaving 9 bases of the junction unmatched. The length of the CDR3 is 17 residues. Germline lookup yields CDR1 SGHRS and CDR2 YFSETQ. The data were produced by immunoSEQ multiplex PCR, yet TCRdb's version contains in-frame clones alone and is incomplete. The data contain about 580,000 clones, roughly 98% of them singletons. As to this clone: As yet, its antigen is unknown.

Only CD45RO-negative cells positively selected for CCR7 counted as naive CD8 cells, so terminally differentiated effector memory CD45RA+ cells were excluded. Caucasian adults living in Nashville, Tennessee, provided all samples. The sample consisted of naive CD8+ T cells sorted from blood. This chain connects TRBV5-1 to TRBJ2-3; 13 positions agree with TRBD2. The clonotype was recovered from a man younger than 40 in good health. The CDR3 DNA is TGCGCCAGCAGCCCCGAGGGACTAGCGGGATGGTCAGATACGCAGTATTTT. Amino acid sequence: CASSPEGLAGWSDTQYF.